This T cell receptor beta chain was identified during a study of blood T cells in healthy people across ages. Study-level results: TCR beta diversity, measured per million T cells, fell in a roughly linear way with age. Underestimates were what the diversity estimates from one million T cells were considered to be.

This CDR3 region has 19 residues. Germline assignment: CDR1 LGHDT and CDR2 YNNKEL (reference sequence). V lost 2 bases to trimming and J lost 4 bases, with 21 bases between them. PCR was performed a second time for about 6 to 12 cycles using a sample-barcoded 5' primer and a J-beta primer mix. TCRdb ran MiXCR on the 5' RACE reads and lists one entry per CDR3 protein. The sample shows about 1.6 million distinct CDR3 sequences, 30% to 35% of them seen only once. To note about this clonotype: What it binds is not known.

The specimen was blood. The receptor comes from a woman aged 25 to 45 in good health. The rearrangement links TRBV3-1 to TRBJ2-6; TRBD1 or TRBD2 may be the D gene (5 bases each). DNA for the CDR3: TGTGCCAGCAGCCAAAGGGACCCGTGGGATACGGCGGGGGCCAACGTCCTGACTTTC. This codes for CASSQRDPWDTAGANVLTF.